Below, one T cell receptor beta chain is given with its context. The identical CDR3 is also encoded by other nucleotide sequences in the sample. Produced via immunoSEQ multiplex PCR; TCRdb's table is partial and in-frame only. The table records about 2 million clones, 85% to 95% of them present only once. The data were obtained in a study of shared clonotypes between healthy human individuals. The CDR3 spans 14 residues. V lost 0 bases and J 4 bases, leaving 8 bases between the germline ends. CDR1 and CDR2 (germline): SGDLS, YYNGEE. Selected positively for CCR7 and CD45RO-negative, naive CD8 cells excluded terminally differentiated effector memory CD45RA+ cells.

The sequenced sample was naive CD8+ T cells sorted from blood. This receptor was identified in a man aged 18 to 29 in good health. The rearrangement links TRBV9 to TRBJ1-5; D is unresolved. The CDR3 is CASSVGADNQPQHF. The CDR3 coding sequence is TGTGCCAGCAGCGTAGGGGCAGATAATCAGCCCCAGCATTTT.